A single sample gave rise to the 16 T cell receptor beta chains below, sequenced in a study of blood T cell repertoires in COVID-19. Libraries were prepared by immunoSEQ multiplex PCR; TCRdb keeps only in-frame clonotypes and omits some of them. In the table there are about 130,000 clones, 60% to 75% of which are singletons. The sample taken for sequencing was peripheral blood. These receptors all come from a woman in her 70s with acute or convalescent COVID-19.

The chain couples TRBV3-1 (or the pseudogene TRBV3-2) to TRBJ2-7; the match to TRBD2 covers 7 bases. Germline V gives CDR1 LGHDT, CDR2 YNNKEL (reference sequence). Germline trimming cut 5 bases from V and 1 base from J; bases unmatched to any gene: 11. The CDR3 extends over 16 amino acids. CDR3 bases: TGTGCCAGCAGCTTCGGGGCTCGCGGGGGATCCTACGAGCAGTACTTC. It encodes CASSFGARGGSYEQYF.

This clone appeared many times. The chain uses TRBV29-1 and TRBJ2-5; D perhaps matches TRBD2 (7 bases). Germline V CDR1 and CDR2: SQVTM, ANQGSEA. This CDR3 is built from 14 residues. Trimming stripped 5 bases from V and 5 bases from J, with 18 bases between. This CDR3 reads CSVKGGKDLETQYF. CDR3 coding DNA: TGCAGCGTTAAGGGGGGGAAGGATTTGGAGACCCAGTACTTC. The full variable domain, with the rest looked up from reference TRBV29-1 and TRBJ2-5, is SAVISQKPSRDICQRGTSLTIQCQVDSQVTMMFWYRQQPGQSLTLIATANQGSEATYESGFVIDKFPISRPNLTFSTLTVSNMSPEDSSIYLCSVKGGKDLETQYFGPGTRLLVL.

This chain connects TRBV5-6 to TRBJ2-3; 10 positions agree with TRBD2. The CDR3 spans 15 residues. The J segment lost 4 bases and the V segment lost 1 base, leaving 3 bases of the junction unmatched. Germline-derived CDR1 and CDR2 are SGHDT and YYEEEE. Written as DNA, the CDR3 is TGTGCCAGCAGCTTGATAACTAGCGGGGCAGATACGCAGTATTTT. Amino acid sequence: CASSLITSGADTQYF. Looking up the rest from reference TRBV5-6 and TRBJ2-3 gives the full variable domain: DAGVTQSPTHLIKTRGQQVTLRCSPKSGHDTVSWYQQALGQGPQFIFQYYEEEERQRGNFPDRFSGHQFPNYSSELNVNALLLGDSALYLCASSLITSGADTQYFGPGTRLTVL.

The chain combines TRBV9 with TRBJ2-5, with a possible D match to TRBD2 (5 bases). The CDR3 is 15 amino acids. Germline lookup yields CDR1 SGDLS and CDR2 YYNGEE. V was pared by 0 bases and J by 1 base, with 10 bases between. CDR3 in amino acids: CASSVVGSGQETQYF. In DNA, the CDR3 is TGTGCCAGCAGCGTAGTGGGAAGCGGCCAAGAGACCCAGTACTTC.

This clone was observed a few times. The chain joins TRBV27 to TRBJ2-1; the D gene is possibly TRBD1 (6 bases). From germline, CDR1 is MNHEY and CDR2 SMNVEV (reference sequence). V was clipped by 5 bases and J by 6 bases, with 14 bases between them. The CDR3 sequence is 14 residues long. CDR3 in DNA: TGTGCCAGCAGTGTCCGGGACACACTCAATGAGCAGTTCTTC. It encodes CASSVRDTLNEQFF.

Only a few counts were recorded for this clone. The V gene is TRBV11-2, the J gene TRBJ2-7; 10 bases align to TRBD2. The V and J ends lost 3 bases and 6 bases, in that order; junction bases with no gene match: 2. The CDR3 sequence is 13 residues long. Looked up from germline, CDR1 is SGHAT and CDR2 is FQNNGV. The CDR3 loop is CASSLIAGGEQYF. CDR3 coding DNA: TGTGCCAGCAGCTTGATAGCGGGAGGCGAGCAGTACTTC.

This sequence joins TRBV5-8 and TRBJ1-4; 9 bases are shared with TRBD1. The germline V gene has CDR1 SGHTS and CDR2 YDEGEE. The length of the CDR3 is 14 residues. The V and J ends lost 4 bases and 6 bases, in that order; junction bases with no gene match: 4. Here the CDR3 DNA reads TGTGCCAGCAGCACGGGACAGGGCTATGAAAAACTGTTTTTT. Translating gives CASSTGQGYEKLFF.

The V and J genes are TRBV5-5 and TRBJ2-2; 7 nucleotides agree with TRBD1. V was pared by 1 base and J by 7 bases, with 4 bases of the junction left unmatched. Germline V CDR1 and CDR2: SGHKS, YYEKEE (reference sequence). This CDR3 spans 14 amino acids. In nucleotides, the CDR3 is TGTGCCAGCAGCTTGAATGCAGGGGGCGGGGAGCTGTTTTTT. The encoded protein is CASSLNAGGGELFF.

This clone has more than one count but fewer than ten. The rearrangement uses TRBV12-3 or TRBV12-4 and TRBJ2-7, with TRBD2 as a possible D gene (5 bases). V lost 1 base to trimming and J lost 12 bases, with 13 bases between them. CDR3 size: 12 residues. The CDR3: CASSLGVSDPYF. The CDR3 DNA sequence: TGTGCCAGCAGTTTAGGGGTTAGCGACCCGTACTTC.

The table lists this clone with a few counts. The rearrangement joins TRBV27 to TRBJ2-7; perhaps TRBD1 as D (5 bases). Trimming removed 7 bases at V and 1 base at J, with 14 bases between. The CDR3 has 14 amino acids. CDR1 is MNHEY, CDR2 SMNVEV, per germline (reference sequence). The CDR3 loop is CASMTTDRSYEQYF. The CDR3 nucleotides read TGTGCCAGCATGACGACAGATAGATCCTACGAGCAGTACTTC.

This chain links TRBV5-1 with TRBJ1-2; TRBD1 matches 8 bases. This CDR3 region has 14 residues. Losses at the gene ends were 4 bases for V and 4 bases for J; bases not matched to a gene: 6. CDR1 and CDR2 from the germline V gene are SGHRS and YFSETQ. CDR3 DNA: TGCGCCAGCAGCGCGACAGGGGCTGGCTATGGCTACACCTTC. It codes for CASSATGAGYGYTF.

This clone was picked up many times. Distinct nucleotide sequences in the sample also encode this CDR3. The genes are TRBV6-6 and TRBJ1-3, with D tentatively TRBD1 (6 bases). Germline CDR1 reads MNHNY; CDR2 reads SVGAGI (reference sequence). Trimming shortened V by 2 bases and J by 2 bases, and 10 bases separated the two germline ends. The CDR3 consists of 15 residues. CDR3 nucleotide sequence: TGTGCCAGCAGTTACGAGGGGGTCACTGGAAACACCATATATTTT. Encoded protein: CASSYEGVTGNTIYF.

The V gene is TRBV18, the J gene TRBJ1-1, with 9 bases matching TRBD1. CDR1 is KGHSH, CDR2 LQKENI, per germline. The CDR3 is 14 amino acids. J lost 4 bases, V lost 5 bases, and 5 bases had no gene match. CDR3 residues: CASSGGTGSTEAFF. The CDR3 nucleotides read TGTGCCAGCTCAGGCGGGACAGGGAGCACTGAAGCTTTCTTT.

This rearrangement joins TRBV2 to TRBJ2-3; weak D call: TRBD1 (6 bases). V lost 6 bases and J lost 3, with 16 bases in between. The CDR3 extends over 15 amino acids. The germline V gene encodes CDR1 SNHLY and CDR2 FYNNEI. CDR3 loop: CASREQGIRTDTQYF. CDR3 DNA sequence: TGTGCCAGCAGGGAACAGGGAATCCGGACAGATACGCAGTATTTT.

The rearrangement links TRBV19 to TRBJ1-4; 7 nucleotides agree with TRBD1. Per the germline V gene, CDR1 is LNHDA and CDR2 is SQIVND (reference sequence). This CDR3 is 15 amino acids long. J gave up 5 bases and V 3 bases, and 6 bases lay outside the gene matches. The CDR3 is CASSILQGTNEKLFF. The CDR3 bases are TGTGCCAGTAGTATCCTACAGGGGACGAATGAAAAACTGTTTTTT.

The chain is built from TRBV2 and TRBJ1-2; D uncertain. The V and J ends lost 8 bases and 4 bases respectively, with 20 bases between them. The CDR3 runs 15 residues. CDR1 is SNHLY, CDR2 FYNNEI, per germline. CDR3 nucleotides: TGTGCCAGCCTCCCGAGCCCATTCTCGGGCTATGGCTACACCTTC. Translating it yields CASLPSPFSGYGYTF.